The 19 T cell receptor beta chains given below trace back to one sample, sequenced in a study of shared clonotypes between healthy human individuals. The assay was immunoSEQ multiplex PCR, and TCRdb's table has in-frame clones only and misses some. The profile shows approximately 1.4 million clones, approximately 98% of them singletons. The specimen was naive CD4+ T cells sorted from blood. Subset denoted: CD45RA+ positively selected. The receptors here all came from a man aged 25 to 45 in good health.

The chain employs TRBV30 and TRBJ2-7; 9 positions match TRBD1. The junction had 8 bases not matched to a gene; V was cut back by 3 bases and J by 2 bases. Germline values: CDR1 GTSNPN, CDR2 SVGIG (reference sequence). The CDR3 extends over 15 amino acids. The CDR3 region is CAWRLGQGGPYEQYF. The CDR3 DNA is TGTGCCTGGAGGCTGGGACAGGGAGGCCCCTACGAGCAGTACTTC.

For the CDR3, the DNA is TGTGCCAGCAGCTTAGGCAGGGGCGGTTTGACAAACGAGCAGTACTTC. As protein: CASSLGRGGLTNEQYF. The V gene is TRBV7-9, the J gene TRBJ2-7; possibly TRBD1 for D (6 bases). V was trimmed by 1 base and J by 5 bases, leaving 18 bases between them. In germline, CDR1 is SEHNR, CDR2 FQNEAQ (reference sequence). The CDR3 has 16 residues.

The V and J genes are TRBV5-1 and TRBJ1-4; D gene unclear. V shed 4 bases and J shed 0 bases, with 10 bases lying between them. Germline CDR1 is SGHRS and CDR2 is YFSETQ. This CDR3 has 15 amino acids. The CDR3 region has the DNA TGCGCCAGCAGCCCCGGACGGACAACTAATGAAAAACTGTTTTTT. This translates into CASSPGRTTNEKLFF. The variable domain in full, completed from reference TRBV5-1 and TRBJ1-4, reads KAGVTQTPRYLIKTRGQQVTLSCSPISGHRSVSWYQQTPGQGLQFLFEYFSETQRNKGNFPGRFSGRQFSNSRSEMNVSTLELGDSALYLCASSPGRTTNEKLFFGSGTQLSVL.

The DNA of the CDR3 is TGTGCCAGCAGCCTTTACCGGGACAGTGCCCAGCATTTT. Residues: CASSLYRDSAQHF. This chain joins TRBV6-5 and TRBJ1-5, with 7 bases that match TRBD1. CDR1 and CDR2 (germline): MNHEY, SVGAGI. This CDR3 spans 13 amino acids. The trim removed 6 bases at V and 11 bases at J, leaving 10 bases unmatched.

This clone appeared a single time. V gene TRBV9 combines with J gene TRBJ2-1; D gene uncertain. Germline loops: CDR1 SGDLS, CDR2 YYNGEE. This CDR3 is built from 15 residues. Trimming shortened V by 4 bases and J by 0 bases, and 11 bases separated the two germline ends. CDR3 loop: CASSPSPGSYNEQFF. For the CDR3, the DNA is TGTGCCAGCAGCCCCAGCCCGGGCTCCTACAATGAGCAGTTCTTC.

DNA of the CDR3: TGTGCCAGCAGCGTGCCGGGACAGGGAATTTCTGGGGCCAACGTCCTGACTTTC. Translation: CASSVPGQGISGANVLTF. The rearrangement uses TRBV5-4 and TRBJ2-6; 9 nucleotides agree with TRBD1. Germline trimming cut 4 bases from V and 1 base from J; bases unmatched to any gene: 9. Germline CDR1 reads SGHNT; CDR2 reads YYREEE (reference sequence). This CDR3 contains 18 residues.

The chain carries TRBV19 and TRBJ2-7; 9 nucleotides align to TRBD2. Germline V gene sequence: CDR1 LNHDA, CDR2 SQIVND (reference sequence). The trim removed 6 bases at V and 0 bases at J, leaving 6 bases unmatched. The CDR3 loop spans 15 amino acids. The CDR3 DNA reads as TGTGCCAGTAGATCACTAGCGGGTCCCTCCTACGAGCAGTACTTC. It translates to CASRSLAGPSYEQYF.

This sequence joins TRBV5-4 and TRBJ1-4, with D possibly TRBD1 on 6 matching bases. V was clipped by 5 bases and J by 5 bases, with 16 bases between them. The CDR3 contains 15 residues. CDR1 is SGHNT and CDR2 is YYREEE in the germline V gene (reference sequence). CDR3: CASSYRDGGNEKLFF. CDR3 DNA sequence: TGTGCCAGCAGTTACAGGGATGGAGGAAATGAAAAACTGTTTTTT.

This clone appeared once. The gene calls are TRBV11-3 and TRBJ2-1; tentatively, D is TRBD2 (6 bases). Germline CDR1 SGHNT, CDR2 YENEEA. The CDR3 length is 17 residues. Trimming stripped 2 bases from V and 4 bases from J, with 18 bases between. DNA for the CDR3: TGTGCCAGCAGCTTAAGCGGTCCCGGCGGGAATTACAATGAGCAGTTCTTC. Its protein is CASSLSGPGGNYNEQFF.

The chain combines TRBV5-1 with TRBJ1-2, with D maybe TRBD1 (5 bases). The CDR3 totals 15 residues. CDR1 and CDR2 (germline): SGHRS, YFSETQ. Trimming took 6 bases from V and 4 from J, leaving 19 bases between them. CDR3 sequence reads: CASNRDGGRVYGYTF. The CDR3 DNA is TGCGCCAGCAATAGAGATGGGGGTCGAGTCTATGGCTACACCTTC.

The chain joins TRBV29-1 to TRBJ2-7; TRBD2 agrees at 13 bases. Per germline, CDR1 SQVTM and CDR2 ANQGSEA. This CDR3 spans 14 amino acids. The ends lost 2 bases at V and 4 bases at J; junction bases unmatched: 2. The CDR3 spells CSVETGLAGYEQYF. CDR3 DNA sequence: TGCAGCGTTGAAACGGGACTAGCGGGGTACGAGCAGTACTTC.

This chain links TRBV5-1 with TRBJ2-3; no clear D gene. Germline-derived CDR1 and CDR2 are SGHRS and YFSETQ. Trimming removed 4 bases at V and 4 bases at J, with 10 bases between. The CDR3 is 13 residues long. In nucleotides, the CDR3 is TGCGCCAGCAGCCCGACCCGTCCAGATACGCAGTATTTT. Translating it yields CASSPTRPDTQYF.

This clone was observed once. The rearrangement links TRBV7-3 to TRBJ2-7, with TRBD1 identical over 8 bases. V trimming: 5 bases; J trimming: 7 bases; junction bases outside the gene matches: 10. CDR1 is SGHTA and CDR2 is FQGTGA in the germline V gene. The CDR3 loop spans 14 amino acids. The CDR3 DNA reads as TGTGCCAGCAGCGTGGACAGGGATCCTAGGGAGCAGTACTTC. Its protein product is CASSVDRDPREQYF. The full variable domain, its missing parts supplied by reference TRBV7-3 and TRBJ2-7, is GAGVSQTPSNKVTEKGKYVELRCDPISGHTALYWYRQSLGQGPEFLIYFQGTGAADDSGLPNDRFFAVRPEGSVSTLKIQRTERGDSAVYLCASSVDRDPREQYFGPGTRLTVT.

Of note for this clone: The germline gene is not matched at one end of the junction; a read error may be the cause. This chain connects TRBV4-3 to TRBJ2-6, with unresolved D. Germline lookup yields CDR1 LGHNA and CDR2 YSLEER. The CDR3 length is 17 residues. In nucleotides, the CDR3 is TGCGCCAGCACCCAAAATGGATTGGGGTTTGGGGCCAACGTCCTGACTTTC. Translated: CASTQNGLGFGANVLTF.

The V and J genes are TRBV7-9 and TRBJ1-4; 8 nucleotides match TRBD1. The CDR3 is 16 residues long. Per the germline V gene, CDR1 is SEHNR and CDR2 is FQNEAQ (reference sequence). After removal of 1 base from V and 10 bases from J, the junction contained 11 bases not matched to a gene. As DNA, the CDR3 is TGTGCCAGCAGCTTAGACCGTCAGGGGGCGCGGGCAAAACTGTTTTTT. This translates into CASSLDRQGARAKLFF.

This chain links TRBV9 with TRBJ2-1, with D possibly TRBD2 on 6 matching bases. Trimming stripped 5 bases from V and 0 bases from J, with 12 bases between. The CDR3 loop spans 15 amino acids. Germline-derived CDR1 and CDR2 are SGDLS and YYNGEE. The DNA for the CDR3 is TGTGCCAGCAGTGGGACTCGGAGCTCCTACAATGAGCAGTTCTTC. Translation: CASSGTRSSYNEQFF.

The chain has TRBV6-5 and TRBJ1-5; 7 bases are shared with TRBD1. Germline values: CDR1 MNHEY, CDR2 SVGAGI. Trimming at V came to 6 bases and at J to 0 bases, leaving 5 bases not matched to a gene. This CDR3 comprises 15 residues. CDR3 residues: CASRRQGYSNQPQHF. Here the CDR3 DNA reads TGTGCCAGCAGACGACAGGGATATAGCAATCAGCCCCAGCATTTT.

The gene calls are TRBV9 and TRBJ1-1; D not resolved. CDR3 size: 12 residues. V lost 6 bases and J 10 bases, leaving 16 bases between the germline ends. CDR1 and CDR2 from the germline V gene are SGDLS and YYNGEE. The CDR3 here is CASILKPRGAFF. CDR3 sequence (DNA): TGTGCCAGCATCTTGAAGCCGCGGGGAGCTTTCTTT.

The CDR3 region has the DNA TGCGCCACCCGGAGCCACACAACCACCTACACCGGGGAGCTGTTTTTT. Protein sequence: CATRSHTTTYTGELFF. The chain recombines TRBV5-1 with TRBJ2-2; D ambiguous. This CDR3 region has 16 residues. Trimming stripped 9 bases from V and 3 bases from J, with 21 bases between. Per germline, CDR1 SGHRS and CDR2 YFSETQ.